One sample yielded the 23 T cell receptor beta chains listed below, sequenced in a study of blood T cells in healthy people across ages. A sample-barcoded 5' primer and a J-beta primer mix were used in a second PCR of about 7 to 12 cycles. TCRdb reprocessed the 5' RACE reads with MiXCR, giving one entry per CDR3 protein. The sample yields 750,000 to 1,000,000 distinct CDR3 sequences, about 27% seen once. This sample also appeared in a second study, on T cells of mothers and their children.

Material: blood. All receptors come from a woman aged 40-49 years in good health.

The sample holds many counts of this clonotype. The chain carries TRBV7-2 and TRBJ2-7; 10 bases are shared with TRBD2. The CDR3 covers 17 residues. The J segment lost 1 base and the V segment lost 5 bases, leaving 11 bases of the junction unmatched. CDR1 SGHTA and CDR2 FQGNSA come from the germline V gene. The CDR3 sequence is CASSPYKRGGQSYEQYF. The CDR3 region has the DNA TGTGCCAGCAGCCCATACAAGCGGGGGGGCCAATCCTACGAGCAGTACTTC.

This clonotype turned up a few times. Relative to the germline gene, one junction end is altered; a read error may explain this. The rearrangement uses TRBV4-1 and TRBJ1-1, with D uncertain. This CDR3 comprises 13 residues. CDR1 and CDR2 (germline): MGHRA, YSYEKL. CDR3 nucleotide sequence: TGCGCCAGCGGCCAAAAGGATTGGGGTGAAGCTTTCTTT. It encodes CASGQKDWGEAFF.

Only a few counts were recorded for this clonotype. This chain links TRBV5-4 with TRBJ2-1, with 13 positions matching TRBD2. Germline-derived CDR1 and CDR2 are SGHNT and YYREEE (reference sequence). There are 16 residues in the CDR3. The J segment lost 2 bases and the V segment lost 4 bases, leaving 3 bases of the junction unmatched. The CDR3 coding sequence is TGTGCCAGCAGCCCACTAGCGGGGGGGCCCTACAATGAGCAGTTCTTC. Its translation: CASSPLAGGPYNEQFF.

This clonotype was recorded a few times. J is TRBJ1-1 and V is TRBV27; 9 nucleotides match TRBD1. CDR3 length equals 15 residues. J was trimmed by 3 bases and V by 5 bases; bases with no gene match: 7. Germline CDR1 is MNHEY and CDR2 is SMNVEV (reference sequence). Written as DNA, the CDR3 is TGTGCCAGCAGTCCAACAGGGGGCGGTTACACTGAAGCTTTCTTT. Translating gives CASSPTGGGYTEAFF.

Many counts were recorded for this clonotype. The chain has TRBV7-2 and TRBJ2-5; 8 nucleotides agree with TRBD2. Losses at the gene ends were 5 bases for V and 0 bases for J; bases not matched to a gene: 8. Looked up from germline, CDR1 is SGHTA and CDR2 is FQGNSA. The CDR3 totals 16 residues. In DNA form, the CDR3 reads TGTGCCAGCAGCCCCCGGGTAGCGGGGTACCAAGAGACCCAGTACTTC. It yields the protein CASSPRVAGYQETQYF. The full variable domain, in which reference TRBV7-2 and TRBJ2-5 provide the parts outside the CDR3, is GAGVSQSPSNKVTEKGKDVELRCDPISGHTALYWYRQSLGQGLEFLIYFQGNSAPDKSGLPSDRFSAERTGGSVSTLTIQRTQQEDSAVYLCASSPRVAGYQETQYFGPGTRLLVL.

Of note for this clonotype: A read error may explain this, as a much larger clone is one base away. The chain links TRBV29-1 to TRBJ1-2; D is undetermined. This CDR3 is 11 amino acids long. Germline V lookup: CDR1 SQVTM, CDR2 ANQGSEA. V lost 7 bases and J lost 7, with 13 bases in between. CDR3 sequence: CSASWGSGYTF. CDR3 nucleotide sequence: TGCAGCGCTTCATGGGGAAGTGGCTACACCTTC.

This clonotype was observed many times. The chain carries TRBV20-1 and TRBJ1-2; D unresolved. Per germline, CDR1 DFQATT and CDR2 SNEGSKA (reference sequence). This CDR3 spans 11 amino acids. V lost 8 bases, J lost 8 bases, and 15 bases lay in between. The chain's CDR3 is CSCGYYGGYTF. The CDR3 region has the DNA TGCAGTTGCGGTTATTACGGAGGCTACACCTTC.

The table lists this clonotype with a few counts. The chain is built from TRBV20-1 and TRBJ2-1; 9 nucleotides agree with TRBD2. In germline, CDR1 is DFQATT, CDR2 SNEGSKA (reference sequence). This CDR3 is 15 amino acids long. V lost 6 bases and J lost 4; bases outside the gene matches: 10. DNA for the CDR3: TGCAGTGCGAAATCCTCTAGCGGGGAGTACAATGAGCAGTTCTTC. Translation gives CSAKSSSGEYNEQFF.

As to this clonotype: Given a much more abundant clone one base away, this may be a read error. The chain carries TRBV7-2 and TRBJ2-4; TRBD2 matches 12 bases. The CDR3 covers 15 residues. Germline V CDR1 and CDR2: SGHTA, FQGNSA. The trim removed 3 bases at V and 13 bases at J, leaving 10 bases unmatched. The CDR3 loop reads CASSFMGTSGSEQYF. The DNA of the CDR3 is TGTGCCAGCAGCTTTATGGGGACTAGCGGGTCTGAGCAGTACTTC.

This clonotype occurred many times. V gene TRBV4-3 combines with J gene TRBJ2-7, with 9 bases lining up with TRBD1. The CDR3 runs to 16 residues. Per the germline V gene, CDR1 is LGHNA and CDR2 is YSLEER. V was pared by 4 bases and J by 5 bases, with 12 bases of the junction left unmatched. The CDR3 reads CASSLSGQGGGDEQYF. The CDR3 DNA reads TGCGCCAGCAGCCTATCGGGACAGGGAGGAGGCGACGAGCAGTACTTC.

This chain links TRBV7-9 with TRBJ1-5, with D uncertain. Deletions cut 5 bases from V and 0 bases from J, with 20 bases between. The length of the CDR3 is 18 residues. The germline CDR1 and CDR2 sequences are SEHNR and FQNEAQ (reference sequence). This CDR3 is CASSMNRYSGHSNQPQHF. CDR3 in DNA: TGTGCCAGCAGCATGAACCGGTACTCGGGTCATAGCAATCAGCCCCAGCATTTT.

This clonotype was seen only a few times. V gene TRBV29-1 combines with J gene TRBJ2-7; D might be TRBD1 or TRBD2, each matching 5 bases. This CDR3 is 13 amino acids long. The germline gives CDR1 SQVTM, CDR2 ANQGSEA. The V end was cut by 6 bases, the J end by 6 bases, with 18 bases between. In DNA, the CDR3 is TGCAGCGTCATCCGGGATTCTGGGGCCGAGCAGTACTTC. Its protein product is CSVIRDSGAEQYF.

This clonotype was counted at least ten times. This sequence joins TRBV7-2 and TRBJ2-7; D is perhaps TRBD1 (6 bases). The germline V gene has CDR1 SGHTA and CDR2 FQGNSA. The V end lost 6 bases, the J end lost 6 bases, and 15 bases lay between the germline ends. The CDR3 contains 13 residues. CDR3 loop: CASSPRGGGEQYF. In DNA, the CDR3 is TGTGCCAGCAGTCCCAGGGGTGGGGGCGAGCAGTACTTC.

The rearrangement links TRBV29-1 to TRBJ2-5, with D possibly being TRBD1 (6 bases). The V end lost 6 bases, the J end lost 11 bases, and 22 bases lay between the germline ends. Per germline, CDR1 SQVTM and CDR2 ANQGSEA. The CDR3 has 13 amino acids. Here the CDR3 DNA reads TGCAGCGTACGGGCAGGGGATCGCAATGAGCAGTACTTC. It yields the protein CSVRAGDRNEQYF.

This clonotype has at least ten counts. V gene TRBV5-1 combines with J gene TRBJ2-1, with D maybe TRBD2 (6 bases). The CDR3 covers 15 residues. V was shortened by 4 bases and J by 2 bases, with 13 bases between the two germline ends. Germline CDR1 and CDR2: SGHRS and YFSETQ. The CDR3 loop is CASSPEGLTYNEQFF. CDR3 in DNA: TGCGCCAGCAGCCCGGAGGGGTTGACCTACAATGAGCAGTTCTTC.

Turning to this clonotype: This may be a read error, as it is one base from a much larger clone. The chain is built from TRBV28 and TRBJ2-1, with a tentative D call TRBD1 (5 bases). Trimming pared 5 bases from V and 10 bases from J, leaving 12 bases between. CDR1 and CDR2 (germline): MDHEN, SYDVKM. This CDR3 has 12 amino acids. DNA for the CDR3: TGTGCCAGCAGTCCAGGGTTACACGAGCAGTTCTTC. Translation: CASSPGLHEQFF.

This clonotype was seen repeatedly, ten times or more. The V and J genes are TRBV15 and TRBJ2-7; 15 bases map to TRBD2. V gave up 1 base and J gave up 6 bases; unmatched junction bases: 1. CDR1 and CDR2 (germline): LNHNV, YYDKDF (reference sequence). The CDR3 is 15 amino acids. CDR3 DNA: TGTGCCACCAGCAGAGGGACTAGCGGGGGGGCCGAGCAGTACTTC. This codes for CATSRGTSGGAEQYF.

The chain employs TRBV7-6 and TRBJ1-4; no firm D call. This CDR3 is built from 19 residues. Deletions cut 1 base from V and 2 bases from J, with 20 bases between. Per the germline V gene, CDR1 is SGHVS and CDR2 is FNYEAQ. Written as DNA, the CDR3 is TGTGCCAGCAGCTTAGACCCCCGGCAAAGAACGGTGACTAATGAAAAACTGTTTTTT. This encodes CASSLDPRQRTVTNEKLFF.

V usage is TRBV6-1 and J usage is TRBJ2-5, with a weak D call TRBD1 (6 bases). With the DNA end fitting TRBJ2-7 better, the J assignment may be wrong. The germline gives CDR1 MNHNS, CDR2 SASEGT. This CDR3 is 13 amino acids long. Here the CDR3 DNA reads TGTGCCAGCAGCAACAGGGTCGGTGACGAGCAGTACTTC. Amino acids: CASSNRVGDEQYF.

V is TRBV6-2 or TRBV6-3 and J is TRBJ2-1, with 7 positions matching TRBD1. TRBJ2-7 explains the end of the DNA better; the J call may be wrong. CDR1 and CDR2 (germline): MNHEY, SVGEGT. CDR3 length: 15 residues. The CDR3 DNA is TGTGCCAGCAGAGCGACAGGGAGCTCCTACAATGAGCAGTACTTC. This encodes CASRATGSSYNEQYF.

In this sample, this clonotype turned up a few times. V gene TRBV20-1 combines with J gene TRBJ2-3; 14 nucleotides match TRBD2. The trim removed 5 bases at V and 3 bases at J, leaving 4 bases unmatched. This CDR3 is 15 amino acids long. CDR1 and CDR2 from the germline V gene are DFQATT and SNEGSKA (reference sequence). The CDR3, as DNA: TGCAGTGCTGGACTAGCGGGGGGCGCAACAGATACGCAGTATTTT. Translating it yields CSAGLAGGATDTQYF.

V usage is TRBV5-1 and J usage is TRBJ2-1, with unresolved D. V dropped 4 bases and J dropped 6 bases, with 14 bases sitting between them. The germline CDR1 and CDR2 sequences are SGHRS and YFSETQ. The CDR3 contains 14 residues. CDR3 amino acids: CASSPRDGSNEQFF. The CDR3 region has the DNA TGCGCCAGCAGCCCCCGAGACGGCAGCAATGAGCAGTTCTTC. The full variable domain, its missing parts supplied by reference TRBV5-1 and TRBJ2-1, is KAGVTQTPRYLIKTRGQQVTLSCSPISGHRSVSWYQQTPGQGLQFLFEYFSETQRNKGNFPGRFSGRQFSNSRSEMNVSTLELGDSALYLCASSPRDGSNEQFFGPGTRLTVL.

CDR3 region: CASSRGGGIGSEQFF. DNA of the CDR3: TGTGCCAGCAGTCGGGGCGGGGGGATCGGGAGTGAGCAGTTCTTC. The V call is TRBV6-2 or TRBV6-3, the J call TRBJ2-1; 8 positions match TRBD2. V was pared by 5 bases and J by 9 bases, with 12 bases of the junction left unmatched. The CDR3 consists of 15 residues. CDR1 MNHEY and CDR2 SVGEGT come from the germline V gene.